This TCR beta chain was observed in a study of blood T cell repertoires in COVID-19 (dated by TCRdb to 2018 to 2021). At the level of the whole study: Samples from collaborators originated in the United States, Italy and Spain and spanned both the acute and convalescent phases of COVID-19. The prospective study material was composed of cDNA or gDNA derived from T cells, B-cell-depleted T cells, or PBMCs. Subjects who had been exposed to COVID-19, were actively infected with it, or had recovered from it provided the deeply sampled blood TCRbeta repertoires that made up the dataset. The samples were drawn from the first 160 participants of the ongoing ImmuneRACE study and from 1,254 subjects provided by 6 global collaborators. A de-identified subject ID, COVID-19 status, age in years and sex were almost always included in the sample metadata. The repertoires were released in a freely available public database intended as a resource for research on the immune response to SARS-CoV-2. Where available, HLA class I and class II types were taken from metadata supplied by the sample provider and were not determined by assay-based typing.

The immunoSEQ Assay, a bias-controlled multiplex PCR, was used to amplify TCRbeta CDR3 regions from genomic DNA. From the authors' description of their analysis: Within the assay, amplification of reference gene primers was used to estimate how many nucleated cells each sample contained. Sequence reads were collapsed and filtered to measure the absolute abundance of every unique TCRbeta CDR3 rearrangement. For each sample, productive Simpson clonality was calculated as the square root of Simpson's diversity index over productive rearrangements. TCRdb provides this immuneACCESS table in a form limited to in-frame rearrangements. Some clones are lacking; in checked studies, under half of them reflect an unresolved V gene, and why the rest are absent is not known. V, J and clone size are taken as reported in that table, and D and trimming were inferred from the DNA itself. Across this sample there are roughly 400,000 clones, with roughly 84% seen only once. The top ten clones comprise 1.4% to 1.5% of the sample.

Study-level results and caveats: How much clinical and demographic metadata was included differed by source and by participant, and the metadata was provided uncurated.

Participants in the prospective study were enrolled through a virtual design, were aged roughly 18 to 90 years, and lived in approximately 25 United States geographic areas. In the prospective study, participants were assigned to cohorts based on the clinical history participants reported in a screening survey and a study questionnaire. Exposed participants had been in contact with someone with a PCR-confirmed or clinician-diagnosed COVID-19 case within 2 weeks of study entry. Each participant in the prospective study had whole blood, serum and a nasopharyngeal or oropharyngeal swab collected by mobile phlebotomists. Participants in the prospective study had the option to provide additional blood draws and questionnaires over an approximately 2-month period. Before DNA extraction, blood samples from the prospective study were shipped at room temperature or frozen. In its sample, this clone was seen once. Which antigen it targets is not known. Base qualities are not provided; no much larger clone lies one nucleotide away.

V drops 7 bases and J drops 3 bases, leaving 12 bases in between. From a lookup of the germline V gene, CDR1 and CDR2 are SGHAT and FQNNGV. The CDR3 holds 13 amino acids from the cysteine to the phenylalanine. Only the CDR3 region is kept as DNA, spanning 39 bases read in frame from base 1. This sequence uses TRBV11-2 and TRBJ1-2; a weak D assignment points to TRBD1 (5 bases agree). This TCR came from a woman younger than 30 who had been exposed to COVID-19. The sequenced material came from PBMCs or T cells enriched from blood (not recorded which). The nucleotide sequence is TGTGCCAGCACCCGCCGGGGGGACTATGGCTACACCTTC. Protein translation: CASTRRGDYGYTF.